This T cell receptor (beta chain) originates from a study of blood T cell repertoires in COVID-19. Study summary: In each case, the material was cDNA or gDNA derived from T cells, B-cell-depleted T cells, or PBMCs.

Seattle patients were enrolled while actively infected and followed longitudinally. CDR3 length equals 15 residues. V gave up 5 bases and J gave up 6 bases; unmatched junction bases: 8. Germline V gives CDR1 SNHLY, CDR2 FYNNEI. Repertoires were generated with immunoSEQ multiplex PCR, while TCRdb's copy carries only in-frame clones and drops some. The sample consists of roughly 180,000 clones, 81% of them appearing once. This TCR derives from a woman in her thirties or forties with COVID-19, enrolled during active disease. The sequencing sample was made of peripheral blood. The V gene is TRBV2, the J gene TRBJ2-2; the match to TRBD2 covers 8 bases. The CDR3 sequence is CASSFRTSSAGELFF. The CDR3 DNA reads TGTGCCAGCAGTTTTCGGACTAGCTCCGCCGGGGAGCTGTTTTTT.